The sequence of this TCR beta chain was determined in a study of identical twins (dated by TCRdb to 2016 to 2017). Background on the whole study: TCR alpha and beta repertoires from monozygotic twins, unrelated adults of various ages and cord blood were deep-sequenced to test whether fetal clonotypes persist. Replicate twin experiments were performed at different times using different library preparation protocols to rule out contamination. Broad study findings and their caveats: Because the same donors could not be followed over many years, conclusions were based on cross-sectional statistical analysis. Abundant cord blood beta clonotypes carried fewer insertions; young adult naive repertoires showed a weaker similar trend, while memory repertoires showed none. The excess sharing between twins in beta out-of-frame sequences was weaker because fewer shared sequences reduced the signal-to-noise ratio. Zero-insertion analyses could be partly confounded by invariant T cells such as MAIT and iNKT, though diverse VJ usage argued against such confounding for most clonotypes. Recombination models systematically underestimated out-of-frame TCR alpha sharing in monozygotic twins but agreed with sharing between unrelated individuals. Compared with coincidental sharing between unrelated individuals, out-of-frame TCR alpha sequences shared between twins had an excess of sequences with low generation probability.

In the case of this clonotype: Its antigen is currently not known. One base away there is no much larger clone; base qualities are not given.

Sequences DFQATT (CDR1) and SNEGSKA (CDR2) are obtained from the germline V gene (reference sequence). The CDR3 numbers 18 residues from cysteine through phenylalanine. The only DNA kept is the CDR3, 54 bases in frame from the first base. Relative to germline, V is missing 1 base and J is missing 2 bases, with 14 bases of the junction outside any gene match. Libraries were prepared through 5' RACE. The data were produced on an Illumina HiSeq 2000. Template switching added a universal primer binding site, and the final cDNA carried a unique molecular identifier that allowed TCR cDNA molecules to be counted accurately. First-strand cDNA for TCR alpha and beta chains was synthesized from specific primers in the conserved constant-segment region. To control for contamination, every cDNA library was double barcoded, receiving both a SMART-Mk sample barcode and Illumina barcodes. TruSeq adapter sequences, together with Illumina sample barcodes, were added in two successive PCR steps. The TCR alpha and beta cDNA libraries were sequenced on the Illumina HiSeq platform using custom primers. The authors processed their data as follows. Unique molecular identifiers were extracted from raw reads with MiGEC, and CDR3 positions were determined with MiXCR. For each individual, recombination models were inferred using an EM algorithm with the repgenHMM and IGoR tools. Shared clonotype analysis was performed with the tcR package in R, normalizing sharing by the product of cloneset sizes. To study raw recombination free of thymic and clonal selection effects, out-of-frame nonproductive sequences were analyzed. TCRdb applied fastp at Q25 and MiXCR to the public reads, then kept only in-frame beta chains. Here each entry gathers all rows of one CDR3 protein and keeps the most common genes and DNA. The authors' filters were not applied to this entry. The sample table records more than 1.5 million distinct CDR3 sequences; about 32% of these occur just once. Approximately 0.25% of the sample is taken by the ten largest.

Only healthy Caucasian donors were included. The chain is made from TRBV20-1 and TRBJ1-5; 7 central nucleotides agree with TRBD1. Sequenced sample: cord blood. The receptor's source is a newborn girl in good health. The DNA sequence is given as TGCAGTGCTAGAGTTTTTGGCGAAGGGGGCCCAGGCAATCAGCCCCAGCATTTT. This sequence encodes CSARVFGEGGPGNQPQHF.